This TCR beta chain was profiled in a study of OX40 agonist ivuxolimab in advanced cancers. Turning to the study itself: A partial response was reached by three patients: one with hepatocellular carcinoma and two with cutaneous melanoma. Overall study results and limits: Antigen specificity was not determined for the expanded peripheral T cells.

CDR3 length: 14 residues. J gave up 4 bases and V 5 bases, and 4 bases lay outside the gene matches. The germline V gene encodes CDR1 SGHTA and CDR2 FQGTGA. To note about this clone: Its antigen is unidentified.

TCRdb keeps only in-frame clones here, not all; method: immunoSEQ multiplex PCR. This repertoire shows nearly 85,000 clones, approximately 86% found once; its top ten account for roughly 1.9%. V is TRBV7-3 and J is TRBJ2-3; 9 bases are shared with TRBD2. The starting material was CD4+ or CD8+ T cells sorted from blood, obtained in a trial of the OX40 agonist ivuxolimab. This TCR derives from an adult with an advanced solid tumor such as melanoma, head and neck, liver or kidney cancer. The CDR3 DNA reads TGTGCCAGCAGCCCGGGACTAGCCGCAGATACGCAGTATTTT. This codes for CASSPGLAADTQYF.